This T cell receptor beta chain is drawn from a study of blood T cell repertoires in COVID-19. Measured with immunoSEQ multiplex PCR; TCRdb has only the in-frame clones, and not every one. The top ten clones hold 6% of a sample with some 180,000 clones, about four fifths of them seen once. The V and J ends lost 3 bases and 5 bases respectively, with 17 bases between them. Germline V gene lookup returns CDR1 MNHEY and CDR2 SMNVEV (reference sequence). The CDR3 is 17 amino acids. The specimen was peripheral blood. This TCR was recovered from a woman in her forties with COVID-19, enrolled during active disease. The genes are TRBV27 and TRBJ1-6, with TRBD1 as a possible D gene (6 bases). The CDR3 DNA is TGTGCCAGCAGTTTTCGTTGGGGGCAGGCTGATAATTCACCCCTCCACTTT. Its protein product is CASSFRWGQADNSPLHF.